The 14 T cell receptor beta chains reported below all come from one sample, sequenced in a study of shared clonotypes between healthy human individuals. Libraries were prepared by immunoSEQ multiplex PCR; TCRdb keeps only in-frame clonotypes and omits some of them. The sample contains some 1 million clones, 65% to 75% of which appear only once. Sequencing used memory CD4+ T cells sorted from blood. Subset given: CD45RA-negative fraction. The source of these receptors is a man aged 18 to 29 in good health.

The chain combines TRBV2 with TRBJ2-5, with TRBD2 matching 10 bases. The length of the CDR3 is 17 residues. CDR1 is SNHLY and CDR2 is FYNNEI in the germline V gene. The V and J ends lost 5 bases and 2 bases, in that order; junction bases with no gene match: 11. The CDR3 is CASSSYSGSGRQETQYF. CDR3 bases: TGTGCCAGCAGTTCCTATTCCGGTAGCGGGAGGCAAGAGACCCAGTACTTC.

The chain combines TRBV7-8 with TRBJ2-1; the match to TRBD2 covers 9 bases. The CDR3 is made up of 17 amino acids. Germline V gene sequence: CDR1 SGHVS, CDR2 FQNEAQ. The trim removed 5 bases at V and 9 bases at J, leaving 17 bases unmatched. CDR3 nucleotides: TGTGCCAGCAGCCAGTGGACTAGCGCGAGCGAGGATGGTGAGCAGTTCTTC. Its translation: CASSQWTSASEDGEQFF.

This chain connects TRBV19 to TRBJ1-1; no reliable D call. V was shortened by 3 bases and J by 3 bases, with 11 bases between the two germline ends. The length of the CDR3 is 14 residues. Looked up from germline, CDR1 is LNHDA and CDR2 is SQIVND (reference sequence). The CDR3 reads CASSMRVGYTEAFF. In DNA form, the CDR3 reads TGTGCCAGTAGTATGCGGGTCGGGTACACTGAAGCTTTCTTT.

This clone was detected only a few times. V usage is TRBV5-1 and J usage is TRBJ2-6; D is undetermined. The length of the CDR3 is 14 residues. Trimming took off 0 bases at V and 2 bases at J, with 3 bases between the two ends. The germline V gene has CDR1 SGHRS and CDR2 YFSETQ. The CDR3 region is CASSLEAGANVLTF. The DNA for the CDR3 is TGCGCCAGCAGCTTGGAAGCTGGGGCCAACGTCCTGACTTTC.

The chain joins TRBV5-1 to TRBJ2-7; 10 nucleotides match TRBD2. Looked up from germline, CDR1 is SGHRS and CDR2 is YFSETQ. The CDR3 extends over 15 amino acids. Germline trimming cut 0 bases from V and 2 bases from J; bases unmatched to any gene: 2. The CDR3 loop reads CASSLVLAGTYEQYF. The CDR3 nucleotides are TGCGCCAGCAGCTTGGTACTAGCGGGGACCTACGAGCAGTACTTC.

For this clone: The same CDR3 is also encoded by other DNA sequences in this sample. For the CDR3, the DNA is TGCGCCAGCAGCTTGGAAGGGGGCCATCAGCCCCAGCATTTT. Encoded protein: CASSLEGGHQPQHF. The chain couples TRBV5-1 to TRBJ1-5, with 7 bases aligning to TRBD1. Germline values: CDR1 SGHRS, CDR2 YFSETQ. Unmatched junction bases numbered 2, after V lost 0 bases and J lost 5 bases. The CDR3 spans 14 residues.

This clone was observed a few times. The rearrangement joins TRBV18 to TRBJ1-1; D is unresolved. V dropped 4 bases and J dropped 1 base, with 7 bases sitting between them. Germline-derived CDR1 and CDR2 are KGHSH and LQKENI. The CDR3 runs 13 residues. The CDR3 DNA reads as TGTGCCAGCTCACAACATAAGAACACTGAAGCTTTCTTT. As protein: CASSQHKNTEAFF.

The rearrangement links TRBV13 to TRBJ2-7; 7 bases line up with TRBD2. The CDR3 is made up of 13 amino acids. With 5 bases clipped from V and 9 bases from J, the junction kept 10 bases outside the gene matches. The germline V gene encodes CDR1 PRHDT and CDR2 FYEKMQ (reference sequence). CDR3 nucleotides: TGTGCCAGCAGCCGTAGCGGGCCGGCTGGGCAGTACTTC. Translation gives CASSRSGPAGQYF.

For this clone: A read error is possible here, since a much larger clone lies one base away. In the same sample, other DNA sequences code for this CDR3. V usage is TRBV30 and J usage is TRBJ1-1; D not certain. Trimming removed 4 bases from V and 0 bases from J, with 6 bases in between. This CDR3 has 12 amino acids. CDR1 and CDR2 from the germline V gene are GTSNPN and SVGIG (reference sequence). DNA for the CDR3: TGTGCCTGGAAGGTGATGAACACTGAAGCTTTCTTT. This gives the protein CAWKVMNTEAFF.

This clone was seen once. The CDR3 DNA reads as TGTGCCAGCAGCTCGGTAGCGGCTACCACAGATACGCAGTATTTT. It yields the protein CASSSVAATTDTQYF. This chain uses TRBV7-2 with TRBJ2-3; D may be TRBD2 (6 bases). The V end lost 4 bases, the J end lost 2 bases, and 13 bases lay between the germline ends. There are 15 residues in the CDR3. In germline, CDR1 is SGHTA, CDR2 FQGNSA.

This chain's CDR3 is CASSLSGLGTDTQYF. The CDR3 DNA reads TGTGCCAGCAGCTTGTCGGGGCTGGGCACAGATACGCAGTATTTT. J is TRBJ2-3 and V is TRBV5-6; either TRBD1 or TRBD2 may supply D (5 bases each). Germline V gene lookup returns CDR1 SGHDT and CDR2 YYEEEE. CDR3 length: 15 amino acids. V lost 1 base to trimming and J lost 1 base, with 10 bases between them.

This clone showed up many times. V gene TRBV2 combines with J gene TRBJ1-6; a possible D gene is TRBD1 (6 bases). Germline lookup yields CDR1 SNHLY and CDR2 FYNNEI. CDR3 length: 15 residues. Trimming removed 5 bases from V and 6 bases from J, with 14 bases in between. The DNA for the CDR3 is TGTGCCAGCAGTAGCCGAACAGGGAGTAATTCACCCCTCCACTTT. This encodes CASSSRTGSNSPLHF.

The J gene is TRBJ1-1, the V gene TRBV10-1; D ambiguous. The V end was cut by 4 bases, the J end by 1 base, with 13 bases between. Germline CDR1 and CDR2: WNHNN and SYGVQD (reference sequence). The CDR3 extends over 15 amino acids. DNA for the CDR3: TGCGCCAGCAGTGCCGCCGGCAAGTCGAACACTGAAGCTTTCTTT. This codes for CASSAAGKSNTEAFF.

The CDR3 sequence is CATGSDGDTQYF. DNA of the CDR3: TGTGCCACCGGGAGCGACGGAGATACGCAGTATTTT. V is TRBV6-1 and J is TRBJ2-3, with D tentatively TRBD2 (6 bases). CDR3 length: 12 residues. Germline V gives CDR1 MNHNS, CDR2 SASEGT. V lost 10 bases to trimming and J lost 5 bases, with 13 bases between them.